The 5 T cell receptor beta chains in this list originate from one sample, sequenced in a study of CXCR3-negative and CXCR3-positive naive CD8 T cells. The TRB cDNA libraries were prepared by 5' RACE with UMI labels. TCRdb re-called the 5' RACE reads and catalogs CDR3 proteins one per entry, DNA excluded. The listing contains approximately 100,000 distinct CDR3 sequences. Regarding the study as a whole: When CXCR3-positive naive cells were set against CXCR3-negative naive cells, the former had more hydrophobic TRB CDR3s.

Their recognized antigens are unknown. The material sequenced was naive CXCR3+ CD8+ T cells from blood. Subset denoted: CD45RO-CCR7+CD27+CD95- naive CD8+ T cells expressing CXCR3 (TNR3+). These receptors originate from a human donor in good health. Some clones in this sample may be carry-over from other donors' samples.

This sequence joins TRBV2 and TRBJ2-1; TCRdb's assignment of TRBD2 cannot be checked, as there is no DNA. Germline assignment: CDR1 SNHLY and CDR2 FYNNEI. The CDR3 runs to 15 residues. CDR3 in amino acids: CASSEGSGGPNEQFF. The full variable domain, with the rest looked up from reference TRBV2 and TRBJ2-1, is EPEVTQTPSHQVTQMGQEVILRCVPISNHLYFYWYRQILGQKVEFLVSFYNNEISEKSEIFDDQFSVERPDGSNFTLKIRSTKLEDSAMYFCASSEGSGGPNEQFFGPGTRLTVL.

The chain is built from TRBV19 and TRBJ2-7; with no DNA, the TCRdb D assignment of TRBD2 cannot be verified. The CDR3 sequence is 15 residues long. Germline-derived CDR1 and CDR2 are LNHDA and SQIVND (reference sequence). The CDR3: CASQEGGSGTYEQYF.

The rearrangement joins TRBV21-1 to TRBJ1-1; TCRdb returns TRBD1, unconfirmable since there is no DNA. TRBV21-1 is flagged as a pseudogene. CDR3 size: 17 residues. This CDR3 is CASSTRVGDWGNTEAFF.

The chain carries TRBV27 and TRBJ2-7. Germline values: CDR1 MNHEY, CDR2 SMNVEV (reference sequence). The CDR3 sequence is 14 residues long. CDR3 loop: CTSSLGRSSYEQYF.

The chain is built from TRBV13 and TRBJ1-1; without DNA, the TCRdb call of TRBD1 cannot be checked. Germline CDR1 and CDR2: PRHDT and FYEKMQ (reference sequence). The CDR3 length is 14 residues. The CDR3 spells CASSGGVINTEAFF.